A selection of T cell receptor beta chains follows, all from one sample in a study of beta chain features in type 1 diabetes. Some clones are missing from TCRdb's copy, which holds only in-frame ones; the method was immunoSEQ multiplex PCR. Among 150,000 to 190,000 clones listed, around a tenth were seen once. The material sequenced was central memory CD4+ T cells from blood. Receptors originate from a man aged 25-40 years with type 1 diabetes. Each CDR3 is given with its conserved first and last residue. Each record gives: clone size, V gene, D gene, J gene, CDR3 DNA, CDR3 protein. D genes are given only for firm matches. Rows give clone size only sometimes, using once, few, many, or a class for an expanded clone.

>.|TRBV7-2|.|TRBJ2-3
TGTGCCACCAGACCCGGGTGGTCCACAGATACGCAGTATTTT
CATRPGWSTDTQYF
>.|TRBV19|.|TRBJ2-7
TGTGCCAGTAGTCTCCGGGAAGGAGACGAGCAGTACTTC
CASSLREGDEQYF
>.|TRBV5-1|.|TRBJ2-7
TGCGCCAGCAGCAAAACCACAGACTCCTACGAGCAGTACTTC
CASSKTTDSYEQYF
>.|TRBV7-2|.|TRBJ2-7
TGTGCCAGCAGCCCCCAGGCAGTATCTTCCGGCGAGCAGTACTTC
CASSPQAVSSGEQYF
>.|TRBV29-1|TRBD2|TRBJ2-1
TGCAGCGCCCAAGGACTAGAGCTGGGTGAGCAGTTCTTC
CSAQGLELGEQFF
>.|TRBV18|.|TRBJ2-1
TGTGCCAGCTCACCCCAACAGGCCAGGGACTGGGGCAATGAGCAGTTCTTC
CASSPQQARDWGNEQFF
>few|TRBV7-9|.|TRBJ1-1
TGTGCCAGCAGCTTGGGGCAGAACACTGAAGCTTTCTTT
CASSLGQNTEAFF
>.|TRBV5-1|.|TRBJ2-3
TGCGCCAGCAGCTTGGGCGGGGTGCCAGGGATTCCGCAGTATTTT
CASSLGGVPGIPQYF
>.|TRBV10-3|.|TRBJ1-4
TGTGCCATCAGGGAAGACAGCTATAATGAAAAACTGTTTTTT
CAIREDSYNEKLFF
>many|TRBV2|TRBD2|TRBJ2-5
TGTGCCAGCAGCCCAGCGGGAGGGCAGACCCAGTACTTC
CASSPAGGQTQYF
>few|TRBV5-1|TRBD2|TRBJ2-1
TGCGCCAGCAGCTTGGTAGCGGGAAGCTCCTACAATGAGCAGTTCTTC
CASSLVAGSSYNEQFF
>few|TRBV7-2|TRBD2|TRBJ2-3
TGTGCCAGCAGTCTCGTAGCGGGAGGGGGCCCAGATACGCAGTATTTT
CASSLVAGGGPDTQYF
>.|TRBV7-9|TRBD1|TRBJ1-3
TGTGCCAGCAGTTCGCCTTTGGACAGGGGAAACACCATATATTTT
CASSSPLDRGNTIYF
>.|TRBV27|.|TRBJ2-5
TGTGCCAGCAGCTTATTGGGGAGTGGAGAGACCCAGTACTTC
CASSLLGSGETQYF
>few|TRBV11-2|.|TRBJ2-2
TGTGCCAGCAGCTTAGTCAGATACACCGGGGAGCTGTTTTTT
CASSLVRYTGELFF
>.|TRBV7-7|TRBD1|TRBJ2-7
TGTGCTAGCAGCAGGGACAGGGGGAACGAGCAGTACTTC
CASSRDRGNEQYF
>few|TRBV4-2|TRBD2|TRBJ2-1
TGTGCCAGCAGCCACCCCAGCGGGACCGCGAGGAATGAGCAGTTCTTC
CASSHPSGTARNEQFF
>few|TRBV28|TRBD1|TRBJ2-4
TGTGCCAGCAGTCCCCCAGGACAGGGGGCAGGCAACATTCAGTACTTC
CASSPPGQGAGNIQYF
>.|TRBV7-9|TRBD1|TRBJ2-7
TGTGCCAGCAGCCGTAGAGCAACCGGGACAGGGACCTACGAGCAGTACTTC
CASSRRATGTGTYEQYF
>.|TRBV27|.|TRBJ2-6
TGTGCCAGCAGTTTATTTGAGAACCAGGCCAGGTCTGGGGCCAACGTCCTGACTTTC
CASSLFENQARSGANVLTF
>.|TRBV4-3|TRBD2|TRBJ2-7
TGCGCCAGCAGCCAAGGGGCCCTCGGGGCGGGAGGCGAGCAGTACTTC
CASSQGALGAGGEQYF
>.|TRBV6-5|TRBD2|TRBJ2-1
TGTGCCAGCAGTCCCGGGACTAGCGGAAGCCCCCCGTTCTTC
CASSPGTSGSPPFF
>.|TRBV10-3|TRBD1|TRBJ1-2
TGTGCCATCAAGGCGTACGGACAGGGTCAGGGCTACACCTTC
CAIKAYGQGQGYTF
>.|TRBV29-1|TRBD2|TRBJ2-1
TGCAGCGTCCCGGGACTAGCGCCGAATGAGCAGTTCTTC
CSVPGLAPNEQFF
>few|TRBV7-2|.|TRBJ2-5
TGTGCCAGCAGCTTAAGCGTCCAAGAGACCCAGTACTTC
CASSLSVQETQYF
>.|TRBV2|.|TRBJ2-7
TGTGCCAGCAGCCTTGGGCAGAGCTCCTACGAGCAGTACTTC
CASSLGQSSYEQYF
>.|TRBV7-9|TRBD1|TRBJ1-2
TGTGCCAGCAGCGGCGGCCGGGACAGCCTCTATGGCTACACCTTC
CASSGGRDSLYGYTF
>.|TRBV7-2|TRBD1|TRBJ1-1
TGTGCCAGCAGCCCGCGAGGGGGCAGCACTGAAGCTTTCTTT
CASSPRGGSTEAFF
>few|TRBV2|TRBD2|TRBJ2-1
TGTGCCAGCAGTGTAGGGACTAGCCGCGATGAGCAGTTCTTC
CASSVGTSRDEQFF
>.|TRBV15|TRBD2|TRBJ2-1
TGTGCCACCAGCAGAGCAATTAGCGGGAACTCCTACAATGAGCAGTTCTTC
CATSRAISGNSYNEQFF
>few|TRBV9|.|TRBJ1-2
TGTGCCAGCAGCGTAGCGCCAGGGACAAGGGGCTATGGCTACACCTTC
CASSVAPGTRGYGYTF
>.|TRBV9|TRBD2|TRBJ2-3
TGTGCCAGCAGCCTCGACGGGGGGAGCACAGATACGCAGTATTTT
CASSLDGGSTDTQYF
>.|TRBV5-1|.|TRBJ2-3
TGCGCCAGCAGGGGACTGGTTAGCACAGATACGCAGTATTTT
CASRGLVSTDTQYF
>few|TRBV7-6|TRBD2|TRBJ2-7
TGTGCCAGCAGCCCGGGACTAGCGGCGCGGATGGACTTC
CASSPGLAARMDF
>few|TRBV18|TRBD2|TRBJ2-7
TGTGCCAGCTCAGGCGGGACTAGCGGGACGGGCGAGCAGTACTTC
CASSGGTSGTGEQYF
>.|TRBV30|.|TRBJ2-4
TGTGCCTGGGCTTCCCCGCGGAGTCGGAACATTCAGTACTTC
CAWASPRSRNIQYF
>.|TRBV2|TRBD2|TRBJ2-2
TGTGCCAGCAGTGTGCGCGGGAGGGCCACCGGGGAGCTGTTTTTT
CASSVRGRATGELFF
>few|TRBV7-2|.|TRBJ2-4
TGTGCCAGCAGCTTTTCGGAAAGCGTCGTTCAGTACTTC
CASSFSESVVQYF
>.|TRBV30|.|TRBJ1-4
TGTGCCTGGAGCCTCGGGGGAAAACTGTTTTTT
CAWSLGGKLFF
>.|TRBV7-2|TRBD1|TRBJ2-1
TGTGCCAGCAGCTTTGAGGGACAGGGGGCTGAGCAGTTCTTC
CASSFEGQGAEQFF
>few|TRBV28|.|TRBJ2-7
TGTGCCAGCAGTTTGGGGGACTTCTCCTACGAGCAGTACTTC
CASSLGDFSYEQYF
>once|TRBV7-2|TRBD2|TRBJ2-7
TGTGCCAGCAGCCGGACTAGTACCTACGAGCAGTACTTC
CASSRTSTYEQYF
>.|TRBV7-3|.|TRBJ2-5
TGTGCCAGCAGCATCGGACTTCGGCCCTCGGCGGAGACCCAGTACTTC
CASSIGLRPSAETQYF
>.|TRBV5-4|TRBD1|TRBJ1-1
TGTGCCAGCAGCTCTGTGACAGGGGACACTGAAGCTTTCTTT
CASSSVTGDTEAFF
>.|TRBV7-3|TRBD1|TRBJ1-1
TGTGCCAGCAGCGCCGTCGCAGGGGGGTACACTGAAGCTTTCTTT
CASSAVAGGYTEAFF
>.|TRBV30|.|TRBJ1-5
TGTGCCTGGAGTTTCGGGACTACAGACAATCAGCCCCAGCATTTT
CAWSFGTTDNQPQHF